The next 20 T cell receptor beta chains were all read from a single sample in a study of read filtering for tumor transcriptome and immune sequencing. This library used 300 to 500 ng RNA and molecular barcoded adaptors spanning alpha/delta and beta/gamma chains. One entry per CDR3 protein results from TCRdb running MiXCR on the reads. The sample includes approximately 140,000 distinct CDR3 sequences, around 13% seen only once; the top ten take 7% to 9%. The sequenced sample was a population of CD138-negative cells sorted from bone marrow. The receptors originated from a donor at least 40 years old with multiple myeloma.

This clonotype was recorded at least ten times. The chain recombines TRBV12-3 or TRBV12-4 with TRBJ2-7; a weak D match, TRBD2 (6 bases). V was trimmed by 5 bases and J by 2 bases, leaving 13 bases between them. This CDR3 contains 14 residues. The CDR3 here is CASSPRDSTYEQYF. In nucleotides, the CDR3 is TGTGCCAGCAGTCCTCGGGACTCTACCTACGAGCAGTACTTC.

This clonotype was detected ten times or more. The chain has TRBV4-3 and TRBJ1-6; possibly TRBD1 for D (6 bases). The CDR3 has 17 residues. CDR1 is LGHNA, CDR2 YSLEER, per germline. Between the trimmed V and J ends, which lost 4 bases and 7 bases, there was a span of 20 bases. CDR3 loop: CASSPEGGVGRNSPLHF. The DNA of the CDR3 is TGCGCCAGCAGCCCAGAGGGGGGTGTAGGGCGGAATTCACCCCTCCACTTT.

About this clonotype itself: A read error may produce the germline difference seen at one junction end. The chain uses TRBV5-8 and TRBJ2-7, with D possibly being TRBD1 or TRBD2 (6 bases each). There are 15 residues in the CDR3. CDR1 and CDR2 (germline): SGHTS, YDEGEE. The CDR3, as DNA: TGCGCCGGCAGCTTGGCCGGGGGCCCTATCTACGTGCAGTACTTC. It codes for CAGSLAGGPIYVQYF.

At least ten counts were recorded for this clonotype. The chain recombines TRBV4-1 with TRBJ2-3; TRBD1 is a possible D gene (6 bases). CDR3 length: 15 amino acids. V lost 0 bases, J lost 8 bases, and 15 bases lay in between. Looked up from germline, CDR1 is MGHRA and CDR2 is YSYEKL. The CDR3 region has the DNA TGCGCCAGCAGCCAAGAATGGAGGTTAGGGGGTACGCAGTATTTT. Its translation is CASSQEWRLGGTQYF.

This clonotype was counted many times. The V gene is TRBV6-6, the J gene TRBJ2-7; D may be TRBD2 (6 bases). The germline gives CDR1 MNHNY, CDR2 SVGAGI (reference sequence). Trimming removed 5 bases at V and 2 bases at J, with 25 bases between. The CDR3 is 18 amino acids. In nucleotides, the CDR3 is TGTGCCAGCAGTCTAGGCACAAGGGGAACGGGAGACCCCTACGAGCAGTACTTC. Protein: CASSLGTRGTGDPYEQYF.

A word on this clonotype: It may be a read error: a sequence one base away is much more abundant. The V gene is TRBV12-3 or TRBV12-4, the J gene TRBJ2-2; D is unresolved. Deletions cut 5 bases from V and 3 bases from J, with 7 bases between. The CDR3 is 13 amino acids. The CDR3 loop is CASSLKYTGELFF. CDR3 bases: TGTGCCAGCAGTCTTAAATACACCGGGGAGCTGTTTTTT.

Ten or more counts support this clonotype. The J gene is TRBJ2-5, the V gene TRBV24-1; 7 nucleotides line up with TRBD2. With V trimmed by 2 bases and J by 5 bases, 7 bases remained unmatched. The CDR3 length is 15 residues. The germline V gene has CDR1 KGHDR and CDR2 SFDVKD. CDR3 in amino acids: CATSDSRGGVETQYF. The CDR3 DNA is TGTGCCACCAGTGATTCCCGGGGAGGGGTCGAGACCCAGTACTTC.

The V call is TRBV7-2, the J call TRBJ2-5; 7 bases line up with TRBD2. Germline V gives CDR1 SGHTA, CDR2 FQGNSA. The CDR3 runs to 15 residues. V gave up 6 bases and J gave up 1 base; unmatched junction bases: 8. The CDR3 DNA reads as TGTGCCAGCAGGCAGGAGAGCGGGATCCAAGAGACCCAGTACTTC. It yields the protein CASRQESGIQETQYF.

In its sample, this clonotype was seen a few times. The junction shows a germline mismatch at one end, possibly a read error. The genes are TRBV30 and TRBJ2-1, with D possibly being TRBD2 (5 bases). This CDR3 has 14 residues. Germline V gives CDR1 GTSNPN, CDR2 SVGIG (reference sequence). The CDR3 region is CAWSGGFSYNGQFF. The CDR3 DNA is TGTGCCTGGAGTGGCGGGTTTTCCTACAATGGGCAGTTCTTC.

Remarks on this clonotype: A much larger clone differs by one base, so this may be a read error. The chain carries TRBV5-6 and TRBJ1-5; D not certain. Germline assignment: CDR1 SGHDT and CDR2 YYEEEE. This CDR3 has 16 amino acids. Trimming pared 2 bases from V and 6 bases from J, leaving 18 bases between. This CDR3 reads CASSFGSRRAGQPQHF. Here the CDR3 DNA reads TGTGCCAGCAGCTTCGGGAGTAGGAGAGCGGGTCAGCCCCAGCATTTT.

At least ten counts were recorded for this clonotype. The chain employs TRBV20-1 and TRBJ2-1, with TRBD2 identical over 8 bases. With 5 bases clipped from V and 6 bases from J, the junction kept 9 bases outside the gene matches. Germline V gene data show CDR1 as DFQATT and CDR2 as SNEGSKA (reference sequence). The CDR3 runs to 14 residues. The CDR3 spells CSASGTRDSNEQFF. The CDR3 nucleotides are TGCAGTGCTTCCGGGACTAGGGATAGCAATGAGCAGTTCTTC.

This clonotype was counted ten times or more. The rearrangement joins TRBV7-8 to TRBJ2-7, with no clear D. Germline V lookup: CDR1 SGHVS, CDR2 FQNEAQ. This CDR3 is 11 amino acids long. V shed 5 bases and J shed 6 bases, with 8 bases lying between them. CDR3 amino acids: CASSLEAEQYF. The CDR3 DNA sequence: TGTGCCAGCAGCCTCGAGGCCGAGCAGTACTTC. The full variable domain, in which reference TRBV7-8 and TRBJ2-7 provide the parts outside the CDR3, is GAGVSQSPRYKVAKRGQDVALRCDPISGHVSLFWYQQALGQGPEFLTYFQNEAQLDKSGLPSDRFFAERPEGSVSTLKIQRTQQEDSAVYLCASSLEAEQYFGPGTRLTVT.

This clonotype was picked up many times. The chain uses TRBV24-1 and TRBJ2-1; 8 nucleotides agree with TRBD2. Unmatched junction bases numbered 4, after V lost 3 bases and J lost 7 bases. Germline assignment: CDR1 KGHDR and CDR2 SFDVKD. The CDR3 sequence is 14 residues long. The chain's CDR3 is CATSDPGLANEQFF. CDR3 nucleotides: TGTGCCACCAGTGATCCCGGACTAGCAAATGAGCAGTTCTTC.

This chain uses TRBV10-3 with TRBJ2-1; a possible D gene is TRBD1 (6 bases). Trimming removed 8 bases from V and 7 bases from J, with 21 bases in between. This CDR3 contains 15 residues. Germline loops: CDR1 ENHRY, CDR2 SYGVKD. Here the CDR3 DNA reads TGTGCCATCGGTCCACCCCGAACGACAGGTAATGAGCAGTTCTTC. Residues: CAIGPPRTTGNEQFF.

This clonotype was picked up one time. A much larger clone is a single base away; this may be a read error. This chain uses TRBV6-5 with TRBJ2-7; D possibly uses TRBD1 or TRBD2 (6 bases each). The V end was cut by 0 bases, the J end by 7 bases, with 13 bases between. The CDR3 is 14 residues long. Per germline, CDR1 MNHEY and CDR2 SVGAGI. The CDR3 here is CASSYSPGAVEQYF. The CDR3, as DNA: TGTGCCAGCAGTTACTCCCCGGGGGCGGTTGAGCAGTACTTC.

This clonotype was counted many times. Here the CDR3 reads CASSLAGFSTDTQYF. The CDR3 nucleotides are TGTGCCAGCAGCTTAGCGGGTTTTAGCACAGATACGCAGTATTTT. The chain links TRBV7-9 to TRBJ2-3; D unclear. The length of the CDR3 is 15 residues. The germline gives CDR1 SEHNR, CDR2 FQNEAQ (reference sequence). V lost 0 bases and J 0 bases, leaving 7 bases between the germline ends.

The chain couples TRBV11-2 to TRBJ2-1; D unresolved. V was pared by 8 bases and J by 9 bases, with 11 bases between. Germline loops: CDR1 SGHAT, CDR2 FQNNGV. The CDR3 spans 11 residues. The CDR3 bases are TGTGCCAGCGGATGTACGGGTGAGCAGTTCTTC. Amino acid sequence: CASGCTGEQFF. Complete variable domain (other parts from reference TRBV11-2 and TRBJ2-1): EAGVAQSPRYKIIEKRQSVAFWCNPISGHATLYWYQQILGQGPKLLIQFQNNGVVDDSQLPKDRFSAERLKGVDSTLKIQPAKLEDSAVYLCASGCTGEQFFGPGTRLTVL.

This clonotype was found many times. The V and J genes are TRBV7-8 and TRBJ1-1; D may be TRBD1 (5 bases). Trimming left V 4 bases short and J 1 base short, with 13 bases between. Germline V gives CDR1 SGHVS, CDR2 FQNEAQ. CDR3 size: 15 residues. Here the CDR3 DNA reads TGTGCCAGCAGCTGGAGCCGGACAACGAACACTGAAGCTTTCTTT. Translated: CASSWSRTTNTEAFF.

This clonotype showed up just once. The rearrangement uses TRBV29-1 and TRBJ2-2; no clear D. V lost 1 base to trimming and J lost 6 bases, with 15 bases between them. The CDR3 length is 15 residues. Germline CDR1 SQVTM, CDR2 ANQGSEA. CDR3 coding DNA: TGCAGCGTTGAAGGAGCAGGATGGAGCGCCGGGGAGCTGTTTTTT. This encodes CSVEGAGWSAGELFF.

This clonotype came up many times. V and J are TRBV7-6 and TRBJ2-7; D remains unclear. Trimming removed 5 bases at V and 5 bases at J, with 13 bases between. In germline, CDR1 is SGHVS, CDR2 FNYEAQ. This CDR3 spans 13 amino acids. CDR3 DNA sequence: TGTGCCAGCAGCCCCGGGTTCGGCAACGAGCAGTACTTC. Amino acid sequence: CASSPGFGNEQYF.